This T cell receptor (beta chain) is from a study of T cells in Graves' hyperthyroidism and ophthalmopathy. Study-level information: Prior to any treatment, at the point of initial diagnosis, peripheral blood was collected. Findings and caveats of the study: Blood also contained most expanded thyroid clonotypes above 0.001. A model built on 13 V-J features separated ophthalmopathy from stable hyperthyroidism.

As to this clonotype: Its antigen is currently unknown.

Germline lookup yields CDR1 SNHLY and CDR2 FYNNEI. The CDR3 consists of 14 residues. Trimming left V 6 bases short and J 3 bases short, with 15 bases between. Amplified regions were TCR beta CDR3 sequences from RNA transcripts. Carried out on the TCR CDR3, a first-round RT-PCR used the HTBI primer set. TCRdb passed the multiplex PCR reads through MiXCR, listing each CDR3 protein once. There are approximately 210,000 distinct CDR3 sequences in the sample; over 15% occur only once, and roughly 50% lies in the top ten. This clonotype originated in a man between 45 and 60 years old with Graves' hyperthyroidism. V usage is TRBV2 and J usage is TRBJ2-7; D might be TRBD1 (5 bases). Sequenced input: blood. DNA for the CDR3: TGTGCCAGCAGCAAAATGGACAAGATCTACGAGCAGTACTTC. Encoded protein: CASSKMDKIYEQYF. Full variable domain (outside the CDR3, taken from reference TRBV2 and TRBJ2-7): EPEVTQTPSHQVTQMGQEVILRCVPISNHLYFYWYRQILGQKVEFLVSFYNNEISEKSEIFDDQFSVERPDGSNFTLKIRSTKLEDSAMYFCASSKMDKIYEQYFGPGTRLTVT.